A selection of T cell receptor beta chains follows, all from one sample in a study of cytomegalovirus exposure and HLA in healthy donors. Sequencing was performed with immunoSEQ multiplex PCR; in TCRdb, only in-frame clones are kept and a portion is missing. The listing records 70,000 to 100,000 clones. Sequencing used PBMCs. Receptor source: a girl aged 5-17 years in good health and CMV-seropositive. CDR3s include the opening cysteine and the closing phenylalanine or tryptophan. D genes are given only for firm matches.

d_gene	v_gene	len	j_gene	CDR3aa	CDR3nt
-	TRBV6-6	12	TRBJ2-2	CASSYGPGELFF	TGTGCCAGCAGTTACGGGCCCGGGGAGCTGTTTTTT
-	TRBV2	14	TRBJ2-3	CASEGGASTDTQYF	TGTGCCAGCGAGGGGGGGGCGTCCACAGATACGCAGTATTTT
-	TRBV5-4	19	TRBJ2-5	CASSLFLTGGNPYQETQYF	TGTGCCAGCAGCTTGTTTCTCACGGGGGGCAATCCTTACCAAGAGACCCAGTACTTC
TRBD1	TRBV11-3	20	TRBJ1-1	CASRPRDRDFRADGSSGAFF	TGTGCCAGCAGGCCTCGGGACAGGGATTTTCGAGCGGACGGGAGTTCTGGGGCTTTCTTT
TRBD1	TRBV9	18	TRBJ1-6	CASSSSALDGDRNSPLHF	TGTGCCAGCAGCTCCTCTGCTCTCGACGGGGACAGGAATTCACCCCTCCACTTT
-	TRBV7-2	13	TRBJ2-7	CASSPRTTYEQYF	TGTGCCAGCAGCCCCCGGACTACATACGAGCAGTACTTC
-	TRBV6-5	14	TRBJ1-3	CASRQAGAGNTIYF	TGTGCCAGCAGGCAAGCAGGGGCAGGAAACACCATATATTTT
TRBD1	TRBV6-5	13	TRBJ2-7	CASSPQGDHEQYF	TGTGCCAGCAGTCCTCAGGGGGACCACGAGCAGTACTTC
TRBD1	TRBV15	13	TRBJ1-2	CATSSTQGSGYTF	TGTGCCACCAGCAGTACACAGGGGAGTGGCTACACCTTC
TRBD2	TRBV4-3	17	TRBJ2-3	CASSHNGGSSSTDTQYF	TGCGCCAGCAGCCATAACGGGGGGTCATCTAGCACAGATACGCAGTATTTT
TRBD1	TRBV29-1	19	TRBJ2-1	CSVGGGTGGGLYSDNEQFF	TGCAGCGTTGGAGGGGGGACAGGAGGAGGTCTATACTCCGACAATGAGCAGTTCTTC
-	TRBV28	13	TRBJ1-6	CASYGPWRSPLHF	TGTGCCAGCTACGGCCCCTGGAGATCACCCCTCCACTTT
-	TRBV27	15	TRBJ2-1	CASSTKWGGRDEQFF	TGTGCCAGCAGTACGAAGTGGGGGGGGCGTGATGAGCAGTTCTTC
-	TRBV4-3	17	TRBJ2-5	CASSQVFEGVIQENQYF	TGCGCCAGCAGCCAAGTGTTCGAGGGAGTGATCCAAGAGAACCAGTACTTC
TRBD1	TRBV7-9	14	TRBJ1-1	CASSSSGGSTEAFF	TGTGCCAGCAGCTCGTCAGGGGGCTCGACTGAAGCTTTCTTT
-	TRBV7-9	11	TRBJ2-5	CASTDQETQYF	TGTGCCAGCACCGACCAAGAGACCCAGTACTTC
TRBD2	TRBV19	15	TRBJ2-5	CASGLAGGNQETQYF	TGTGCCAGCGGACTAGCGGGGGGAAACCAAGAGACCCAGTACTTC
TRBD1	TRBV4-3	17	TRBJ1-4	CASSQVLSGQGNEKLFF	TGCGCCAGCAGCCAAGTATTGTCTGGACAGGGTAACGAAAAACTGTTTTTT
-	TRBV7-2	13	TRBJ1-1	CASSLARNTEAFF	TGTGCCAGCAGCTTAGCCCGGAACACTGAAGCTTTCTTT
-	TRBV10-3	11	TRBJ2-1	CAISESAEQFF	TGTGCCATCAGTGAGTCGGCTGAGCAGTTCTTC
TRBD1	TRBV6-1	15	TRBJ1-5	CASSELTGTDQPQHF	TGTGCCAGCAGTGAACTGACAGGGACTGATCAGCCCCAGCATTTT
-	TRBV9	13	TRBJ1-6	CASSLRQNSPLHF	TGTGCCAGCAGCTTACGACAGAATTCACCCCTCCACTTT
-	TRBV18	15	TRBJ1-1	CASSLGRGVNTEAFF	TGTGCCAGCTCCCTCGGACGGGGAGTGAACACTGAAGCTTTCTTT
TRBD2	TRBV13	18	TRBJ2-3	CASSPPTRLAGASYTQYF	TGTGCCAGCAGCCCCCCAACCCGACTAGCGGGGGCCTCCTATACGCAGTATTTT
-	TRBV5-1	15	TRBJ1-3	CASSLAPDSGNTIYF	TGCGCCAGCAGCTTGGCCCCAGACTCTGGAAACACCATATATTTT
-	TRBV28	15	TRBJ2-5	CASSPGGTLAETQYF	TGTGCCAGCAGTCCAGGAGGGACTCTGGCCGAGACCCAGTACTTC
-	TRBV7-9	15	TRBJ2-7	CASSFLASSAYEQYF	TGTGCCAGCAGCTTCCTAGCCTCGAGCGCCTACGAGCAGTACTTC